These T cell receptor beta chains were read from a single sample in a study of cytomegalovirus exposure and HLA in healthy donors. TCRdb's copy holds only in-frame clones and misses some; the assay was immunoSEQ multiplex PCR. The data contain 55,000 to 70,000 clones, about 80% of them singletons. Material for sequencing was PBMCs. The source of these receptors is a woman aged 35 to 49 in good health and CMV-seronegative. CDR3s include the opening cysteine and the closing phenylalanine or tryptophan.

TRBV18 | CASSPIGTSGLGELFF
TRBV7-2 | CASSFGDRGYGYTF
TRBV20-1 | CSATLDEQYF
TRBV10-1 | CASKVGRNTEAFF
TRBV5-8 | CASSLFVSGNTIYF
TRBV6-5 | CASSYSPGGNEQFF
TRBV27 | CASYTRERANTEAFF
TRBV14 | CASSQTTRGEAFF
TRBV5-5 | CASSPTDWTGSVGWETQYF
TRBV5-1 | CASSTGTGVTEAFF
TRBV2 | CASSEEMGSQQYF
TRBV5-1 | CASSFGGINEQFF
TRBV28 | CASSPASRVRMAEAFF
TRBV9 | CASSQTGFVANYGYTF
TRBV28 | CASSSAEARGAAFF
TRBV2 | CASRFRRDSNQPQHF
TRBV28 | CASSPLHQPQHF
TRBV5-4 | CASSLGTGAISYEQYF
TRBV7-2 | CASSPTGLYEQYF
TRBV15 | CATSREQGTGELFF
TRBV5-6 | CASSSGGGLWNTEAFF
TRBV28 | CASSSLGTGGTEAFF
TRBV6-1 | CASSSTGTVSYEQYF
TRBV2 | CASSEGLARSSYNEQFF
TRBV5-6 | CASSPGQGGYEQYF
TRBV27 | CASSLVSTGGYGYTF
TRBV6-1 | CASIDSRRGEKLFF
TRBV4-3 | CASSQDPWEGTEAFF
TRBV15 | CATSVAGEFGEQYF
TRBV28 | CASRTSGAYEQYF
TRBV5-6 | CASSLLAGEEQYF
TRBV6-5 | CASTSSSGLYNEQFF
TRBV27 | CASRYSGSGTGELFF
TRBV6-5 | CASSYQGAAGYTF
TRBV28 | CASSPGLAVDTQYF
TRBV7-6 | CASSLVGVGELFF